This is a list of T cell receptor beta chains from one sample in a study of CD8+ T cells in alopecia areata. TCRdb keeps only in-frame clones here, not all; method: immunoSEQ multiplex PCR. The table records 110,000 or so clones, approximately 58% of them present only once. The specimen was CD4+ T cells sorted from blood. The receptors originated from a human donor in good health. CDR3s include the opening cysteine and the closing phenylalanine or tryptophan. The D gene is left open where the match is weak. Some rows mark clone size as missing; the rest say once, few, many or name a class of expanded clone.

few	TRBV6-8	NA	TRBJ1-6	CASSYVPFESPLHF	TGTGCCAGCAGTTACGTCCCCTTCGAGTCACCCCTCCACTTT
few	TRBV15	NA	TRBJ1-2	CATSRDQGREGYTF	TGTGCCACCAGCAGAGATCAGGGCAGGGAAGGCTACACCTTC
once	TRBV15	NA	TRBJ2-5	CATSRVQPIQETQYF	TGTGCCACCAGCAGAGTACAGCCCATTCAAGAGACCCAGTACTTC
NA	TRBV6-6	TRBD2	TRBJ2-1	CASRLLGGGNEQFF	TGTGCCAGCAGACTTTTGGGGGGAGGGAATGAGCAGTTCTTC
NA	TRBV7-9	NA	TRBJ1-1	CASSLVNTEAFF	TGTGCCAGCAGCTTAGTGAACACTGAAGCTTTCTTT
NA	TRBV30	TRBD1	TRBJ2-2	CAWSRDRGRTGELFF	TGTGCCTGGAGTAGGGACAGGGGGCGAACCGGGGAGCTGTTTTTT
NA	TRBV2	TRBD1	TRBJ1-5	CASGDRGNTQHF	TGTGCCAGCGGGGACAGGGGGAATACCCAGCATTTT
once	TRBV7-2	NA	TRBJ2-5	CASTLEGGGRETQYF	TGTGCCAGCACCCTCGAGGGGGGTGGAAGAGAGACCCAGTACTTC
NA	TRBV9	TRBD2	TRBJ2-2	CASSVGLANTGELFF	TGTGCCAGCAGCGTGGGACTAGCGAACACCGGGGAGCTGTTTTTT
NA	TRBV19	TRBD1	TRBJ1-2	CASTDGQGIGYTF	TGTGCCAGTACCGATGGACAGGGGATTGGCTACACCTTC
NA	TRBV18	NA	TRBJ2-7	CASSPERITSYEQYF	TGTGCCAGCTCACCGGAAAGGATAACGTCCTACGAGCAGTACTTC
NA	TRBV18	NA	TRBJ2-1	CASSPPTNEQFF	TGTGCCAGCTCACCACCTACGAATGAGCAGTTCTTC
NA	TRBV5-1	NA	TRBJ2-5	CASSFSPGEETQYF	TGCGCCAGCAGCTTCTCACCCGGAGAGGAGACCCAGTACTTC
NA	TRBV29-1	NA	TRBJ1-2	CSDEGVGYTF	TGCAGCGATGAGGGGGTCGGCTACACCTTC
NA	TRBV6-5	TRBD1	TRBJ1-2	CASKQGVPLRGYTF	TGTGCCAGCAAGCAGGGGGTCCCCCTACGCGGCTACACCTTC
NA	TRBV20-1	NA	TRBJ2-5	CSASLVETQYF	TGCAGTGCTAGCCTAGTCGAGACCCAGTACTTC
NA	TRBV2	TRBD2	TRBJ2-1	CASSGGGAYNEQFF	TGTGCCAGCAGTGGCGGGGGGGCGTACAATGAGCAGTTCTTC
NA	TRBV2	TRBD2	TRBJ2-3	CASSQREITDTQYF	TGTGCCAGCAGTCAGCGGGAGATCACAGATACGCAGTATTTT
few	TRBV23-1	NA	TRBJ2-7	CASSHPNYHEQYF	TGCGCCAGCAGTCATCCCAACTACCACGAGCAGTACTTC
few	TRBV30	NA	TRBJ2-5	CAWSLGRQLNF	TGTGCCTGGAGCCTAGGACGGCAGCTAAACTTC